This T cell receptor beta chain was sequenced in a study of T cells after yellow fever vaccination. As for the study in general: Fractions of limited cellularity were prepared by means of SMART-Seq v4 Ultra Low Input. The study, taken as a whole, reports: The appearance of a small share of clonotypes in both CD4 and CD8 compartments was observed.

A word on this clonotype: Its antigen remains unidentified.

Germline-derived CDR1 and CDR2 are SEHNR and FQNEAQ (reference sequence). The CDR3 consists of 15 residues. Trimming shortened V by 5 bases and J by 3 bases, and 17 bases separated the two germline ends. The 5'RACE template-switching step produced TCR cDNA and added a universal primer site and UMIs. One entry per CDR3 protein, called by TCRdb with MiXCR from the 5' RACE reads. Found here are over 300,000 distinct CDR3 sequences, around 6.8% of them singletons; the top ten hold about a sixth. The clonotype originates from a man between 18 and 35 years old who received the YFV17D yellow fever vaccine. Here the sequenced sample was PBMCs, taken around 45 days after the first yellow fever vaccination. The rearrangement links TRBV7-9 to TRBJ2-7; perhaps D is TRBD1 or TRBD2 (5 bases each). CDR3 DNA sequence: TGTGCCAGCAGCCTAGGGGACGGAATTAACTACGAGCAGTACGTC. The encoded protein is CASSLGDGINYEQYV.